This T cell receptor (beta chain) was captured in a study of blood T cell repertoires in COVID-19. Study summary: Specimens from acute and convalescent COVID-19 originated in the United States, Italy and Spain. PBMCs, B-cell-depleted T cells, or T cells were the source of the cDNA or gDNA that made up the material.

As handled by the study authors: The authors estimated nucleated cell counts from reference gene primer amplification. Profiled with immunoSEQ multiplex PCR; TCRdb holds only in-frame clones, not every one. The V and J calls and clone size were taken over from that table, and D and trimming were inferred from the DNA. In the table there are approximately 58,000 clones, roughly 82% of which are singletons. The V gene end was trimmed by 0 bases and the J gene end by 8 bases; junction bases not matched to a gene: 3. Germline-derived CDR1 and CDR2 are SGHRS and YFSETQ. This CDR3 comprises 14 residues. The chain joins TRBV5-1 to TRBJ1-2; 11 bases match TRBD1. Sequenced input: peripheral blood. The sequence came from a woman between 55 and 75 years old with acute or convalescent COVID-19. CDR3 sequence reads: CASSLVGQGDGYTF. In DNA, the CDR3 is TGCGCCAGCAGCTTGGTGGGACAGGGGGACGGCTACACCTTC. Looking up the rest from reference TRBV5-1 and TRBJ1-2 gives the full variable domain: KAGVTQTPRYLIKTRGQQVTLSCSPISGHRSVSWYQQTPGQGLQFLFEYFSETQRNKGNFPGRFSGRQFSNSRSEMNVSTLELGDSALYLCASSLVGQGDGYTFGSGTRLTVV.